This record looks at one TCR beta chain sequence and its context. This sample stems from a study of blood T cell repertoires in COVID-19. Looking at the study overall: Sample material is recorded as cDNA or gDNA derived from T cells, B-cell-depleted T cells, or PBMCs.

Profiled with immunoSEQ multiplex PCR; TCRdb holds only in-frame clones, not every one. The table shows more than 15,000 clones, with 80% to 90% occurring only once. Germline-derived CDR1 and CDR2 are SNHLY and FYNNEI. V shed 1 base and J 8 bases; nucleotides not matched to a gene: 9. The CDR3 is 17 residues long. The specimen was peripheral blood. The source of this sequence is a woman aged 55-69 years with active COVID-19. The V gene is TRBV2, the J gene TRBJ2-1; 12 bases align to TRBD2. CDR3 nucleotide sequence: TGTGCCAGCAGTGAAGGACTAGCGGGGGACCGGAGTGATGAGCAGTTCTTC. It codes for CASSEGLAGDRSDEQFF.